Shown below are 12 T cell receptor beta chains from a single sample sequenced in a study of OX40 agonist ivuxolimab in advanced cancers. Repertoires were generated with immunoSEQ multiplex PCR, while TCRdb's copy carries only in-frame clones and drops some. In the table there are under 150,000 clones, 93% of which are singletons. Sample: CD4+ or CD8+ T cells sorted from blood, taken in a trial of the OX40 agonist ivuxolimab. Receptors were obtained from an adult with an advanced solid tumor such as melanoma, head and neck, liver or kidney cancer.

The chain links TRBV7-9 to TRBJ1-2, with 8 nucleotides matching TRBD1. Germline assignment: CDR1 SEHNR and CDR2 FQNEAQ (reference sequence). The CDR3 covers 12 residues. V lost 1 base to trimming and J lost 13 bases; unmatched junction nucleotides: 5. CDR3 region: CASSLEGTGPTF. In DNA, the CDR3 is TGTGCCAGCAGCTTAGAGGGGACAGGCCCCACCTTC. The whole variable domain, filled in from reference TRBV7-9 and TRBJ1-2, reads DTGVSQNPRHKITKRGQNVTFRCDPISEHNRLYWYRQTLGQGPEFLTYFQNEAQLEKSRLLSDRFSAERPKGSFSTLEIQRTEQGDSAMYLCASSLEGTGPTFGSGTRLTVV.

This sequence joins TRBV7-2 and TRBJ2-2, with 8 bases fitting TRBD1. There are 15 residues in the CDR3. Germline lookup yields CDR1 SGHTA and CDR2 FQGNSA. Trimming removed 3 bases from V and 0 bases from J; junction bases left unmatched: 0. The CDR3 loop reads CASSLGQANTGELFF. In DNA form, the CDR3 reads TGTGCCAGCAGCTTGGGACAGGCGAACACCGGGGAGCTGTTTTTT.

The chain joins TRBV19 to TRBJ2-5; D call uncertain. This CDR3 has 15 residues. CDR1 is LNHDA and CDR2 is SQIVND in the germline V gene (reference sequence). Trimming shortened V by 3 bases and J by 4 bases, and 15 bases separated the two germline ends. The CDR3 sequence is CASSIEGNLGETQYF. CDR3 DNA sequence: TGTGCCAGTAGTATTGAAGGCAATTTGGGAGAGACCCAGTACTTC. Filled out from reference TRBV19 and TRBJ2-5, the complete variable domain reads DGGITQSPKYLFRKEGQNVTLSCEQNLNHDAMYWYRQDPGQGLRLIYYSQIVNDFQKGDIAEGYSVSREKKESFPLTVTSAQKNPTAFYLCASSIEGNLGETQYFGPGTRLLVL.

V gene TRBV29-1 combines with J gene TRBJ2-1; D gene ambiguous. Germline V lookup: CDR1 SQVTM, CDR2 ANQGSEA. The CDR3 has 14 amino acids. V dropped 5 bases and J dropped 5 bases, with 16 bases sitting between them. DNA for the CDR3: TGCAGCGTTAAAACAGCTTTCGAGGACAATGAGCAGTTCTTC. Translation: CSVKTAFEDNEQFF.

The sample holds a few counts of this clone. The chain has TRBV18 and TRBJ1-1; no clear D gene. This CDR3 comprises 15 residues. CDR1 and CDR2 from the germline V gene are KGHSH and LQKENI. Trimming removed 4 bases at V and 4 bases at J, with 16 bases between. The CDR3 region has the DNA TGTGCCAGCTCACTAGAAGGCTCGGGAGTCACTGAAGCTTTCTTT. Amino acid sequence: CASSLEGSGVTEAFF.

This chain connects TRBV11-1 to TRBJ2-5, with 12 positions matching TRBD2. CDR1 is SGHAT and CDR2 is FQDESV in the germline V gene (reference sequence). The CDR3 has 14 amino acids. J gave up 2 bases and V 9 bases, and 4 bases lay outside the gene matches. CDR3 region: CASRGLAGQETQYF. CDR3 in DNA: TGTGCCAGTAGAGGACTAGCGGGACAAGAGACCCAGTACTTC.

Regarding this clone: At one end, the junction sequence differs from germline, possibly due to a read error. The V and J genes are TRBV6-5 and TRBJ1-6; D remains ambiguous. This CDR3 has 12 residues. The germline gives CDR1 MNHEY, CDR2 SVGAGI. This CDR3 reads CANSYSGSPLHF. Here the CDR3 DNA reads TGTGCCAACAGTTACTCCGGGTCACCCCTCCACTTT.

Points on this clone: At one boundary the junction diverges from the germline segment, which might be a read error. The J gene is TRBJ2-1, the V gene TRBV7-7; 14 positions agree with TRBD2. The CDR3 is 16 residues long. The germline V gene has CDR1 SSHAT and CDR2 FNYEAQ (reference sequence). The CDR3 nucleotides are TGTGCTAGCAGCCCCGCGGGACTAGCGGGAGAGAATGAGCAGTTCTTC. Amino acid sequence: CASSPAGLAGENEQFF.

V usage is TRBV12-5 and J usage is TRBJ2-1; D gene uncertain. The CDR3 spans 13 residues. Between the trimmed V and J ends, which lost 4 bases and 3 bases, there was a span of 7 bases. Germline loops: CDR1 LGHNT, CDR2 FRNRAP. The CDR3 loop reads CASGSILYNEQFF. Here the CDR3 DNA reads TGTGCTAGTGGTTCCATCCTCTACAATGAGCAGTTCTTC.

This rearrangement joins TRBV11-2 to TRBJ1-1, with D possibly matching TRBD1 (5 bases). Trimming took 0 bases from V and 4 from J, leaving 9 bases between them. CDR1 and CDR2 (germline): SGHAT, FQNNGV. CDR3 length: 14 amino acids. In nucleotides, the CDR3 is TGTGCCAGCAGCTTAGATCCTGGGGCCACTGAAGCTTTCTTT. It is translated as CASSLDPGATEAFF.

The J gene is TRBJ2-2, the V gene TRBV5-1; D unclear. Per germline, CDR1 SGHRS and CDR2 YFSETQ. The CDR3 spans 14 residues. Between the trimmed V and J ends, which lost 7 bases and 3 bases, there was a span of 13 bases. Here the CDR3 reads CASQTRADTGELFF. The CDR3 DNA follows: TGCGCCAGCCAAACAAGAGCCGACACCGGGGAGCTGTTTTTT.

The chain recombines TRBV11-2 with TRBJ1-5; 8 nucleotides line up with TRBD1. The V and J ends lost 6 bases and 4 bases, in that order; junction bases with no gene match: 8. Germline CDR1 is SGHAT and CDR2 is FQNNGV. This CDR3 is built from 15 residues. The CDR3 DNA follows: TGTGCCAGCAGAACCCAAACAGGGGGGAATCAGCCCCAGCATTTT. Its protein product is CASRTQTGGNQPQHF.